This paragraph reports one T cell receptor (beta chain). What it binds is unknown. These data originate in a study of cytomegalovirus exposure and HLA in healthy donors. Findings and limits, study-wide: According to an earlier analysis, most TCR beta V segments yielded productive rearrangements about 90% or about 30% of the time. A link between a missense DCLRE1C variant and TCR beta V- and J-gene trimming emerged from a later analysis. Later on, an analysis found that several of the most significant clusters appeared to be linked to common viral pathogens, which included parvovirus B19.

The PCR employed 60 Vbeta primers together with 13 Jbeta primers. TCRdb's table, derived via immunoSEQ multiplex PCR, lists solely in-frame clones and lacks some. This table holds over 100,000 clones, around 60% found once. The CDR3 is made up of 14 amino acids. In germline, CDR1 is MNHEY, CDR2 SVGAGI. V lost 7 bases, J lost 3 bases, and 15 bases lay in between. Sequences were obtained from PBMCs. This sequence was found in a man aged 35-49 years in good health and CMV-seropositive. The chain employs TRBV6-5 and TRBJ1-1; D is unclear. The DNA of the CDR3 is TGTGCCAGCACTCAAGGCCAGGTAGACACTGAAGCTTTCTTT. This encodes CASTQGQVDTEAFF.